The 24 T cell receptor beta chains listed next were all sequenced from one sample in a study of blood T cell repertoires in COVID-19. TCRdb's table, derived via immunoSEQ multiplex PCR, lists solely in-frame clones and lacks some. The data show about 200,000 clones, about 85% seen once. The material sequenced was peripheral blood. The source of these receptors is a woman older than 75 with acute or convalescent COVID-19.

The rearrangement links TRBV19 to TRBJ2-3; 12 positions match TRBD2. This CDR3 contains 15 residues. Germline V gene data show CDR1 as LNHDA and CDR2 as SQIVND (reference sequence). V gave up 5 bases and J gave up 5 bases; unmatched junction bases: 5. In DNA form, the CDR3 reads TGTGCCAGTAGTCGACTAGCGGGAGACGTAGATACGCAGTATTTT. It is translated as CASSRLAGDVDTQYF.

This clone was found once. The rearrangement uses TRBV10-3 and TRBJ2-3; 13 positions match TRBD2. V was pared by 4 bases and J by 2 bases, with 6 bases of the junction left unmatched. This CDR3 contains 17 residues. Germline V CDR1 and CDR2: ENHRY, SYGVKD. CDR3 amino acids: CAISGAGLAGVTDTQYF. CDR3 DNA: TGTGCCATCAGTGGAGCAGGACTAGCGGGAGTCACAGATACGCAGTATTTT.

This clone has a single count. CDR3 protein: CASSSLRGAGGGDTGELFF. CDR3 coding DNA: TGTGCCAGTAGTTCCCTACGTGGAGCGGGAGGGGGGGACACCGGGGAGCTGTTTTTT. The chain carries TRBV19 and TRBJ2-2; 10 bases align to TRBD2. The CDR3 is 19 residues long. Germline assignment: CDR1 LNHDA and CDR2 SQIVND (reference sequence). V lost 5 bases and J lost 3; bases outside the gene matches: 15.

This clone occurred once. The rearrangement links TRBV5-1 to TRBJ1-4; 10 bases fit TRBD1. V lost 4 bases to trimming and J lost 7 bases; unmatched junction nucleotides: 7. This CDR3 is built from 15 residues. Per germline, CDR1 SGHRS and CDR2 YFSETQ. This CDR3 reads CASSEGDRGSEKLFF. The CDR3 coding sequence is TGCGCCAGCAGCGAGGGGGACAGGGGATCTGAAAAACTGTTTTTT.

The CDR3 loop is CASSATGGQRFSYGYTF. CDR3 nucleotide sequence: TGTGCCAGCAGCGCGACAGGGGGCCAACGGTTTAGCTATGGCTACACCTTC. The V and J genes are TRBV7-8 and TRBJ1-2, with 10 bases matching TRBD1. The CDR3 spans 17 residues. The J segment lost 4 bases and the V segment lost 5 bases, leaving 13 bases of the junction unmatched. Germline V CDR1 and CDR2: SGHVS, FQNEAQ.

This sequence joins TRBV7-2 and TRBJ2-3; D is ambiguous. V lost 5 bases to trimming and J lost 3 bases, with 12 bases between them. The CDR3 spans 14 residues. Germline V CDR1 and CDR2: SGHTA, FQGNSA. CDR3 amino acids: CASSPGFRTDTQYF. As DNA, the CDR3 is TGTGCCAGCAGCCCGGGTTTTAGGACAGATACGCAGTATTTT. Complete variable domain (other parts from reference TRBV7-2 and TRBJ2-3): GAGVSQSPSNKVTEKGKDVELRCDPISGHTALYWYRQSLGQGLEFLIYFQGNSAPDKSGLPSDRFSAERTGGSVSTLTIQRTQQEDSAVYLCASSPGFRTDTQYFGPGTRLTVL.

This rearrangement joins TRBV27 to TRBJ1-6; D uncertain. The CDR3 consists of 16 residues. The V end was cut by 2 bases, the J end by 6 bases, with 14 bases between. Germline CDR1 reads MNHEY; CDR2 reads SMNVEV (reference sequence). The CDR3 is CASSLRRAGSNSPLHF. CDR3 DNA sequence: TGTGCCAGCAGTTTAAGGAGGGCAGGAAGTAATTCACCCCTCCACTTT.

The chain couples TRBV19 to TRBJ2-1; 9 bases line up with TRBD2. The J segment lost 4 bases and the V segment lost 5 bases, leaving 9 bases of the junction unmatched. CDR1 is LNHDA and CDR2 is SQIVND in the germline V gene (reference sequence). This CDR3 is built from 16 residues. The CDR3 DNA reads TGTGCCAGTAGTTCAATTAGCGGGAGTTTGTACAATGAGCAGTTCTTC. Residues: CASSSISGSLYNEQFF.

A remark on this clone: Mismatch with germline at one junction end may stem from a read error. The V gene is TRBV19, the J gene TRBJ1-5; D is unresolved. This CDR3 comprises 15 residues. Germline-derived CDR1 and CDR2 are LNHDA and SQIVND (reference sequence). CDR3: CASSPRAAGNQPQHF. Written as DNA, the CDR3 is TGTGCCAGTAGTCCGCGGGCCGCCGGCAACCAGCCCCAGCATTTT. Complete variable domain (other parts from reference TRBV19 and TRBJ1-5): DGGITQSPKYLFRKEGQNVTLSCEQNLNHDAMYWYRQDPGQGLRLIYYSQIVNDFQKGDIAEGYSVSREKKESFPLTVTSAQKNPTAFYLCASSPRAAGNQPQHFGDGTRLSIL.

J is TRBJ2-2 and V is TRBV11-2, with D perhaps matching TRBD1 (5 bases). V dropped 1 base and J dropped 6 bases, with 6 bases sitting between them. The CDR3 extends over 13 amino acids. Germline V lookup: CDR1 SGHAT, CDR2 FQNNGV. The chain's CDR3 is CASSLVGAGELFF. CDR3 sequence (DNA): TGTGCCAGCAGCTTAGTAGGGGCCGGGGAGCTGTTTTTT.

V and J are TRBV18 and TRBJ2-3, with TRBD1 matching 10 bases. With V trimmed by 0 bases and J by 7 bases, 4 bases remained unmatched. This CDR3 comprises 15 residues. CDR1 is KGHSH, CDR2 LQKENI, per germline. Here the CDR3 DNA reads TGTGCCAGCTCACCACCGGGACAGGGGTTAAATACGCAGTATTTT. Its protein product is CASSPPGQGLNTQYF. Variable domain in full (rest from reference TRBV18 and TRBJ2-3): NAGVMQNPRHLVRRRGQEARLRCSPMKGHSHVYWYRQLPEEGLKFMVYLQKENIIDESGMPKERFSAEFPKEGPSILRIQQVVRGDSAAYFCASSPPGQGLNTQYFGPGTRLTVL.

The V call is TRBV4-3, the J call TRBJ2-7; 7 positions agree with TRBD2. Germline-derived CDR1 and CDR2 are LGHNA and YSLEER. V was clipped by 1 base and J by 2 bases; unmatched bases: 5. The CDR3 has 15 residues. CDR3 coding DNA: TGCGCCAGCAGCCAAGTACGGGGGGACCCCTACGAGCAGTACTTC. It encodes CASSQVRGDPYEQYF.

In this sample, this clone turned up a few times. The V call is TRBV5-1, the J call TRBJ1-2; TRBD1 matches 7 bases. This CDR3 has 16 residues. In germline, CDR1 is SGHRS, CDR2 YFSETQ. J gave up 7 bases and V 2 bases, and 14 bases lay outside the gene matches. The CDR3 is CASSFGQTGRLVGYTF. CDR3 sequence (DNA): TGCGCCAGCAGCTTCGGCCAGACAGGGAGGCTGGTTGGCTACACCTTC.

The J gene is TRBJ2-3, the V gene TRBV21-1; the table's D call of TRBD2 was not tested on the DNA. TRBV21-1 is a listed pseudogene. The CDR3 spans 16 residues. In DNA, the CDR3 is TGTGCCAGCAGTACCCAACTAGCGGCTATCACAGATACGCAGTATTTT. It specifies CASSTQLAAITDTQYF.

Only one count was recorded for this clone. V and J are TRBV2 and TRBJ2-7; no clear D. The germline V and J ends were trimmed by 6 bases and 2 bases, with 8 bases remaining between them. The CDR3 contains 12 residues. The germline gives CDR1 SNHLY, CDR2 FYNNEI. The CDR3 bases are TGTGCCAGCAGAGTTACTCCCTACGAGCAGTACTTC. Its translation: CASRVTPYEQYF.

This chain links TRBV19 with TRBJ2-3; possibly TRBD2 for D (6 bases). Trimming stripped 5 bases from V and 6 bases from J, with 18 bases between. This CDR3 has 15 residues. Germline CDR1 is LNHDA and CDR2 is SQIVND (reference sequence). DNA for the CDR3: TGTGCCAGTAGTCCTGGACGGGGGTACGAGGATACGCAGTATTTT. Its protein product is CASSPGRGYEDTQYF.

This clone was picked up one time. Relative to the germline gene, one junction end is altered; a read error may explain this. The gene calls are TRBV7-7 and TRBJ1-1, with D tentatively TRBD1 (5 bases). Germline loops: CDR1 SSHAT, CDR2 FNYEAQ (reference sequence). The CDR3 is made up of 13 amino acids. CDR3 sequence (DNA): TGTGCTAGCAGCTTATCCAGGGACACTGAAGCTTTCTTT. As protein: CASSLSRDTEAFF.

This chain joins TRBV6-6 and TRBJ2-4, with TRBD1 matching over 7 bases. The CDR3 sequence is 16 residues long. With 6 bases clipped from V and 0 bases from J, the junction kept 8 bases outside the gene matches. Germline-derived CDR1 and CDR2 are MNHNY and SVGAGI (reference sequence). In DNA, the CDR3 is TGTGCCAGCAGGTCTCCGGGACAGCTAGCCAAAAACATTCAGTACTTC. It encodes CASRSPGQLAKNIQYF.

V and J are TRBV14 and TRBJ1-1; D unresolved. V lost 6 bases, J lost 7 bases, and 18 bases lay in between. Germline V gene data show CDR1 as SGHDN and CDR2 as FVKESK. This CDR3 has 14 residues. In DNA form, the CDR3 reads TGTGCCAGCAGTCCGAACTGGCCCGAGGGTGAAGCTTTCTTT. Its protein is CASSPNWPEGEAFF.

CDR3 protein: CASSQDRHNEQFF. The CDR3 nucleotides read TGTGCCAGCAGTCAAGACAGGCACAATGAGCAGTTCTTC. This chain uses TRBV7-3 with TRBJ2-1, with a possible D match to TRBD1 (6 bases). CDR3 length equals 13 residues. Germline V gene lookup returns CDR1 SGHTA and CDR2 FQGTGA. V gave up 6 bases and J gave up 5 bases, with 11 bases separating them.

Comment on this clone: Other DNA sequences from this sample encode an identical CDR3 as well. The CDR3 nucleotides are TGTGCCAGCTCACCAGGGACAGGGAATCAGCCCCAGCATTTT. Encoded protein: CASSPGTGNQPQHF. This sequence joins TRBV18 and TRBJ1-5, with 9 bases lining up with TRBD1. Trimming cost V 2 bases and J 4 bases; bases outside gene matches: 0. CDR1 and CDR2 from the germline V gene are KGHSH and LQKENI. The CDR3 contains 14 residues.

V gene TRBV19 combines with J gene TRBJ1-2; a possible D gene is TRBD1 (6 bases). There are 14 residues in the CDR3. CDR1 and CDR2 (germline): LNHDA, SQIVND (reference sequence). V lost 10 bases to trimming and J lost 4 bases, with 19 bases between them. CDR3 bases: TGTGCCACCGCAACGAGGGGGATAGGCTATGGCTACACCTTC. This sequence encodes CATATRGIGYGYTF.

This chain uses TRBV10-3 with TRBJ1-1; 8 nucleotides line up with TRBD1. Germline V gene lookup returns CDR1 ENHRY and CDR2 SYGVKD. The length of the CDR3 is 14 residues. Unmatched junction bases numbered 6, after V lost 7 bases and J lost 2 bases. The CDR3 reads CAINPGGSNTEAFF. CDR3 in DNA: TGTGCCATCAATCCAGGGGGCTCAAACACTGAAGCTTTCTTT.

The V gene is TRBV6-5, the J gene TRBJ1-3, with D perhaps TRBD1 (5 bases). The CDR3 runs to 14 residues. Between the trimmed V and J ends, which lost 8 bases and 0 bases, there was a span of 11 bases. Germline values: CDR1 MNHEY, CDR2 SVGAGI. CDR3 residues: CASWRGISGNTIYF. CDR3 DNA: TGTGCCAGCTGGCGGGGGATCTCTGGAAACACCATATATTTT.